This T cell receptor (beta chain) was documented in a study of Graves' ophthalmopathy and Graves' hyperthyroidism. TCR beta CDR3 amplification used RNA transcripts. First-round RT-PCR used HTBI primers; second-round multiplex PCR followed. One entry per CDR3 protein results from TCRdb running MiXCR on the multiplex PCR reads. In the table there are 200,000 to 250,000 distinct CDR3 sequences, 20% to 25% of which are singletons. V dropped 1 base and J dropped 3; count of bases not matched to a gene: 9. Per germline, CDR1 DFQATT and CDR2 SNEGSKA (reference sequence). This CDR3 has 16 amino acids. Sequencing was carried out using peripheral blood. The sequence was obtained from a woman in her forties or fifties with Graves' ophthalmopathy. The V call is TRBV20-1, the J call TRBJ1-1; 9 bases fit TRBD1. The CDR3 region is CSARGWTGDADTEAFF. The CDR3 coding sequence is TGCAGTGCTAGAGGTTGGACAGGGGACGCGGACACTGAAGCTTTCTTT.